Below, 25 T cell receptor beta chains from the same sample are listed, as sequenced in a study of T cell responses to AZD1222 COVID-19 vaccine. The method was immunoSEQ multiplex PCR; TCRdb's version includes in-frame clones alone and lacks a portion of them. The sample records 90,000 to 120,000 clones, about 86% being singletons. The specimen was peripheral blood, collected on day 0 of AZD1222 vaccination. Receptors were obtained from an adult in good health.

This clone showed up just once. This chain connects TRBV5-1 to TRBJ2-5; maybe TRBD1 (7 bases). Germline CDR1 and CDR2: SGHRS and YFSETQ. The V end was cut by 4 bases, the J end by 5 bases, with 18 bases between. The CDR3 extends over 15 amino acids. CDR3: CASSPTGGGRETQYF. CDR3 in DNA: TGCGCCAGCAGCCCCACCGGAGGGGGCCGGGAGACCCAGTACTTC.

The V and J genes are TRBV9 and TRBJ1-5, with D uncertain. Trimming stripped 0 bases from V and 7 bases from J, with 8 bases between. The CDR3 spans 13 residues. Germline V gene data show CDR1 as SGDLS and CDR2 as YYNGEE. In DNA, the CDR3 is TGTGCCAGCAGCGTAGACCCTGGACAGCCCCAGCATTTT. This translates into CASSVDPGQPQHF.

The chain combines TRBV6-5 with TRBJ1-2, with a weak D call TRBD1 (6 bases). This CDR3 has 13 residues. Germline V gives CDR1 MNHEY, CDR2 SVGAGI. Trimming shortened V by 6 bases and J by 4 bases, and 12 bases separated the two germline ends. CDR3 coding DNA: TGTGCCAGCAGCCCCCCAGGGGTCTATGGCTACACCTTC. It codes for CASSPPGVYGYTF.

This sequence joins TRBV28 and TRBJ1-5, with D uncertain. CDR3 length: 16 residues. From germline, CDR1 is MDHEN and CDR2 SYDVKM. Trimming pared 7 bases from V and 0 bases from J, leaving 16 bases between. CDR3 DNA sequence: TGTGCCAGCAACAAAAGAGGAGTAGTTAGCAATCAGCCCCAGCATTTT. Translated: CASNKRGVVSNQPQHF.

The V call is TRBV30, the J call TRBJ1-1; D is ambiguous. The germline CDR1 and CDR2 sequences are GTSNPN and SVGIG (reference sequence). V gave up 1 base and J gave up 1 base, with 10 bases separating them. The CDR3 runs to 14 residues. The chain's CDR3 is CAWSARPTNTEAFF. CDR3 DNA sequence: TGTGCCTGGAGTGCCAGACCTACGAACACTGAAGCTTTCTTT.

V gene TRBV2 combines with J gene TRBJ2-7; D call uncertain. V was cut by 6 bases and J by 0 bases, with 12 bases left in between. CDR1 SNHLY and CDR2 FYNNEI come from the germline V gene. This CDR3 has 14 residues. CDR3 amino acids: CASSRTASSYEQYF. The CDR3 DNA follows: TGTGCCAGCAGCCGGACCGCTAGCTCCTACGAGCAGTACTTC. The complete variable domain, with remaining parts taken from reference TRBV2 and TRBJ2-7, reads EPEVTQTPSHQVTQMGQEVILRCVPISNHLYFYWYRQILGQKVEFLVSFYNNEISEKSEIFDDQFSVERPDGSNFTLKIRSTKLEDSAMYFCASSRTASSYEQYFGPGTRLTVT.

V and J are TRBV7-9 and TRBJ1-1; D possibly corresponds to TRBD1 (6 bases). In germline, CDR1 is SEHNR, CDR2 FQNEAQ (reference sequence). The CDR3 spans 13 residues. V was cut by 1 base and J by 5 bases, with 8 bases left in between. This CDR3 is CASSLEGETEAFF. The CDR3 DNA reads TGTGCCAGCAGCTTAGAGGGGGAGACTGAAGCTTTCTTT.

Here the CDR3 reads CASSLDGFQPQHF. The CDR3, as DNA: TGTGCCAGCAGCTTAGACGGGTTTCAGCCCCAGCATTTT. V gene TRBV7-9 combines with J gene TRBJ1-5; D unresolved. The germline CDR1 and CDR2 sequences are SEHNR and FQNEAQ (reference sequence). The CDR3 extends over 13 amino acids. Between the trimmed V and J ends, which lost 1 base and 6 bases, there was a span of 7 bases.

The V and J genes are TRBV10-3 and TRBJ2-1, with 7 bases lining up with TRBD2. Trimming removed 3 bases from V and 2 bases from J; junction bases left unmatched: 7. The CDR3 sequence is 16 residues long. Germline CDR1 reads ENHRY; CDR2 reads SYGVKD. The CDR3 sequence is CAISDLRAGAYNEQFF. Written as DNA, the CDR3 is TGTGCCATCAGTGACCTGAGGGCGGGGGCCTACAATGAGCAGTTCTTC.

This chain links TRBV30 with TRBJ1-2; 9 bases map to TRBD1. V shed 5 bases and J 4 bases; nucleotides not matched to a gene: 11. The CDR3 is made up of 15 amino acids. Germline V gene data show CDR1 as GTSNPN and CDR2 as SVGIG (reference sequence). The CDR3 here is CAWVGWTGASYGYTF. The CDR3, as DNA: TGTGCCTGGGTCGGTTGGACAGGGGCTAGCTATGGCTACACCTTC.

The chain uses TRBV3-1 (or the pseudogene TRBV3-2) and TRBJ1-1, with D uncertain. Between the trimmed V and J ends, which lost 4 bases and 7 bases, there was a span of 19 bases. Per germline, CDR1 LGHDT and CDR2 YNNKEL (reference sequence). This CDR3 has 15 residues. The CDR3 DNA follows: TGTGCCAGCAGCCCTATTACCAAACCCGGAGGTGAAGCTTTCTTT. It translates to CASSPITKPGGEAFF.

This CDR3 is CASSLEGGHHNEQFF. CDR3 DNA sequence: TGTGCCAGCAGCTTGGAGGGGGGGCATCACAATGAGCAGTTCTTC. This chain connects TRBV5-4 to TRBJ2-1; the D gene is possibly TRBD2 (7 bases). Trimming left V 0 bases short and J 5 bases short, with 12 bases between. From germline, CDR1 is SGHNT and CDR2 YYREEE (reference sequence). The CDR3 is 15 amino acids. The full variable domain, in which reference TRBV5-4 and TRBJ2-1 provide the parts outside the CDR3, is ETGVTQSPTHLIKTRGQQVTLRCSSQSGHNTVSWYQQALGQGPQFIFQYYREEENGRGNFPPRFSGLQFPNYSSELNVNALELDDSALYLCASSLEGGHHNEQFFGPGTRLTVL.

The gene calls are TRBV10-3 and TRBJ1-6; D is undetermined. This CDR3 has 14 amino acids. Deletions cut 3 bases from V and 7 bases from J, with 10 bases between. The germline gives CDR1 ENHRY, CDR2 SYGVKD. The CDR3 is CAISDRAENSPLHF. CDR3 DNA: TGTGCCATCAGTGACCGGGCCGAAAATTCACCCCTCCACTTT.

The J gene is TRBJ2-5, the V gene TRBV5-1; the D is unclear. Germline V gene lookup returns CDR1 SGHRS and CDR2 YFSETQ. The CDR3 spans 14 residues. Trimming shortened V by 4 bases and J by 4 bases, and 14 bases separated the two germline ends. In nucleotides, the CDR3 is TGCGCCAGCAGCAATGGCCCACCGCCAGAGACCCAGTACTTC. Amino acid sequence: CASSNGPPPETQYF. Full variable domain (missing parts from reference TRBV5-1 and TRBJ2-5): KAGVTQTPRYLIKTRGQQVTLSCSPISGHRSVSWYQQTPGQGLQFLFEYFSETQRNKGNFPGRFSGRQFSNSRSEMNVSTLELGDSALYLCASSNGPPPETQYFGPGTRLLVL.

The chain employs TRBV6-4 and TRBJ2-3, with D perhaps TRBD1 (6 bases). The V and J ends lost 6 bases and 7 bases respectively, with 14 bases between them. Germline V gene lookup returns CDR1 MRHNA and CDR2 SNTAGT. The CDR3 length is 13 residues. CDR3 sequence (DNA): TGTGCCAGCAGCCCCACAGGGTTCCATACGCAGTATTTT. Residues: CASSPTGFHTQYF.

This clone is a singleton in its sample. The chain is built from TRBV6-5 and TRBJ2-3; 9 bases align to TRBD2. The CDR3 is 15 amino acids. Per germline, CDR1 MNHEY and CDR2 SVGAGI. The V and J ends lost 6 bases and 6 bases, in that order; junction bases with no gene match: 10. CDR3 loop: CASRTPGTSPDTQYF. DNA for the CDR3: TGTGCCAGCAGGACACCGGGGACTAGCCCTGATACGCAGTATTTT.

This chain connects TRBV29-1 to TRBJ2-3; D call uncertain. CDR1 and CDR2 from the germline V gene are SQVTM and ANQGSEA. Trimming removed 4 bases at V and 6 bases at J, with 11 bases between. This CDR3 is built from 12 residues. The CDR3 coding sequence is TGCAGCGTTGGGGCCACCTCGGATACGCAGTATTTT. Translation: CSVGATSDTQYF.

This sequence joins TRBV7-2 and TRBJ2-7; TRBD1 agrees at 9 bases. Per the germline V gene, CDR1 is SGHTA and CDR2 is FQGNSA. After removal of 2 bases from V and 3 bases from J, the junction contained 2 bases not matched to a gene. The CDR3 runs 14 residues. In nucleotides, the CDR3 is TGTGCCAGCAGCTTAAGGGACAGGGACTACGAGCAGTACTTC. It encodes CASSLRDRDYEQYF.

Only one count was recorded for this clone. The rearrangement joins TRBV6-5 to TRBJ1-6, with D perhaps TRBD1 (6 bases). V lost 4 bases and J lost 8, with 18 bases in between. Germline V lookup: CDR1 MNHEY, CDR2 SVGAGI. This CDR3 is 16 amino acids long. CDR3 DNA: TGTGCCAGCAGTTTCTCTCTTTGGGGGGGCGATTCACCCCTCCACTTT. This encodes CASSFSLWGGDSPLHF.

This clone was recorded only once. The chain couples TRBV30 to TRBJ2-5, with D maybe TRBD1 (5 bases). The CDR3 loop spans 14 amino acids. Germline assignment: CDR1 GTSNPN and CDR2 SVGIG (reference sequence). Trimming removed 3 bases at V and 4 bases at J, with 15 bases between. The CDR3 sequence is CAWRSHGQGETQYF. The CDR3 DNA follows: TGTGCCTGGAGAAGCCACGGCCAGGGAGAGACCCAGTACTTC. Full variable domain (rest looked up from reference TRBV30 and TRBJ2-5): SQTIHQWPATLVQPVGSPLSLECTVEGTSNPNLYWYRQAAGRGLQLLFYSVGIGQISSEVPQNLSASRPQDRQFILSSKKLLLSDSGFYLCAWRSHGQGETQYFGPGTRLLVL.

This rearrangement joins TRBV7-8 to TRBJ1-5, with D perhaps matching TRBD1 (5 bases). The CDR3 extends over 15 amino acids. The V gene's germline CDR1 is SGHVS and CDR2 FQNEAQ. Trimming removed 5 bases from V and 3 bases from J, with 14 bases in between. The CDR3 here is CASSPRRGTNQPQHF. The CDR3 nucleotides are TGTGCCAGCAGCCCCCGGCGAGGGACCAATCAGCCCCAGCATTTT.

This clone has more than one count but fewer than ten. The chain couples TRBV4-1 to TRBJ2-7; D possibly uses TRBD1 or TRBD2 (5 bases each). Deletions cut 2 bases from V and 3 bases from J, with 14 bases between. Germline assignment: CDR1 MGHRA and CDR2 YSYEKL. This CDR3 contains 15 residues. CDR3 sequence reads: CASSQIPGSGYEQYF. CDR3 nucleotide sequence: TGCGCCAGCAGCCAAATTCCAGGGAGCGGCTACGAGCAGTACTTC.

This sequence joins TRBV27 and TRBJ2-7; no reliable D call. The CDR3 totals 14 residues. V was pared by 4 bases and J by 1 base, with 11 bases between. Germline CDR1 MNHEY, CDR2 SMNVEV (reference sequence). The DNA for the CDR3 is TGTGCCAGCAGTTCTAGTCCAGCGTCCTACGAGCAGTACTTC. Translation: CASSSSPASYEQYF.

This clone came up once. V usage is TRBV5-1 and J usage is TRBJ1-2; D perhaps matches TRBD1 (5 bases). The CDR3 contains 13 residues. From germline, CDR1 is SGHRS and CDR2 YFSETQ. Trimming removed 4 bases at V and 8 bases at J, with 15 bases between. The CDR3 DNA reads TGCGCCAGCAGCCCCCGTGGGACCGGGGGCTACACCTTC. This sequence encodes CASSPRGTGGYTF.

The chain joins TRBV9 to TRBJ1-1; D gene uncertain. The CDR3 runs 14 residues. Trimming cost V 0 bases and J 5 bases, with 11 bases left between them. Germline V gene lookup returns CDR1 SGDLS and CDR2 YYNGEE. The CDR3 spells CASSVGAEWTEAFF. CDR3 in DNA: TGTGCCAGCAGCGTAGGGGCAGAATGGACTGAAGCTTTCTTT.